One and the same sample provided the 5 T cell receptor beta chains below, sequenced in a study of blood T cell repertoires in COVID-19. Repertoires were generated with immunoSEQ multiplex PCR, while TCRdb's copy carries only in-frame clones and drops some. Counted here are around 180,000 clones, about 87% occurring once; the ten biggest clones make up roughly 24%. The sample taken for sequencing was peripheral blood. These receptor sequences come from a man aged 60-69 years with acute or convalescent COVID-19.

The J gene is TRBJ1-1, the V gene TRBV19; D might be TRBD1 (6 bases). Trimming stripped 5 bases from V and 7 bases from J, with 20 bases between. This CDR3 contains 15 residues. Germline loops: CDR1 LNHDA, CDR2 SQIVND (reference sequence). The CDR3 coding sequence is TGTGCCAGTAGTCTAACATCAGGGGCGTTTGATGAAGCTTTCTTT. This encodes CASSLTSGAFDEAFF.

The chain uses TRBV11-3 and TRBJ2-1; 7 nucleotides match TRBD1. J was trimmed by 12 bases and V by 3 bases; bases with no gene match: 11. Germline V gene data show CDR1 as SGHNT and CDR2 as YENEEA. This CDR3 is 14 amino acids long. The CDR3 DNA follows: TGTGCCAGCAGCTTTCTCACGACAGGGAAGGCGCAGTTCTTC. It encodes CASSFLTTGKAQFF.

Remarks on this clone: A read error may produce the germline difference seen at one junction end. In DNA, the CDR3 is TGTGCCAGCAGCGAAGGGACACCAAGCACAGATACGCAGTATTTT. It translates to CASSEGTPSTDTQYF. The chain joins TRBV2 to TRBJ2-3; weak D call: TRBD1 (6 bases). The germline CDR1 and CDR2 sequences are SNHLY and FYNNEI. CDR3 size: 15 residues. Full variable domain (missing parts from reference TRBV2 and TRBJ2-3): EPEVTQTPSHQVTQMGQEVILRCVPISNHLYFYWYRQILGQKVEFLVSFYNNEISEKSEIFDDQFSVERPDGSNFTLKIRSTKLEDSAMYFCASSEGTPSTDTQYFGPGTRLTVL.

The rearrangement uses TRBV19 and TRBJ1-1; the D is unclear. V lost 6 bases, J lost 1 base, and 6 bases lay in between. Germline-derived CDR1 and CDR2 are LNHDA and SQIVND (reference sequence). The CDR3 is 12 amino acids. The CDR3: CASRSGNTEAFF. In nucleotides, the CDR3 is TGTGCCAGTAGGTCAGGGAACACTGAAGCTTTCTTT.

V usage is TRBV5-1 and J usage is TRBJ2-3; D might be TRBD2 (6 bases). The V and J ends lost 0 bases and 6 bases respectively, with 20 bases between them. The V gene's germline CDR1 is SGHRS and CDR2 YFSETQ. This CDR3 comprises 17 residues. The chain's CDR3 is CASSLGGGATISDTQYF. Here the CDR3 DNA reads TGCGCCAGCAGCTTGGGTGGCGGGGCCACAATCTCCGATACGCAGTATTTT.